A single sample is the source of the 23 T cell receptor beta chains below, sequenced in a study of naive and memory T cell subsets. The beta constant-region primer was an equimolar mix of two oligonucleotides covering TRBC1 and TRBC2. Ligated cDNA was amplified by four rounds of PCR with nested alpha and beta constant-region primers and SP2. TCRdb reprocessed the UMI-ligation and nested PCR reads with MiXCR, giving one entry per CDR3 protein. The data contain tens of thousands of distinct CDR3 sequences, about 10% of them singletons. The sequenced sample consisted of naive CD8+ T cells from blood. Source of these receptors: a human donor in good health.

The gene calls are TRBV5-1 and TRBJ2-1; D is possibly TRBD2 (5 bases). CDR3 length: 16 residues. Germline CDR1 is SGHRS and CDR2 is YFSETQ. Trimming shortened V by 6 bases and J by 6 bases, and 22 bases separated the two germline ends. In DNA form, the CDR3 reads TGCGCCAGCACCCCCGCGGGTCCAACAACGGTCAATGAGCAGTTCTTC. It is translated as CASTPAGPTTVNEQFF.

This clonotype was observed a handful of times. The gene calls are TRBV4-3 and TRBJ1-1, with unresolved D. CDR1 and CDR2 (germline): LGHNA, YSLEER. The CDR3 spans 16 residues. With 4 bases removed from V and 2 bases from J, the gap between germline ends came to 17 bases. The CDR3 protein is CASSPLHIGPNTEAFF. The CDR3 nucleotides read TGCGCCAGCAGCCCGCTCCACATCGGCCCAAACACTGAAGCTTTCTTT.

This clonotype came up many times. The chain combines TRBV12-3 or TRBV12-4 with TRBJ2-2, with 12 bases that match TRBD2. The CDR3 loop spans 18 amino acids. The V segment lost 7 bases and the J segment 0 bases; nucleotides outside the gene matches: 9. In DNA, the CDR3 is TGTGCCAGCACTTCTAGCGGGAGGGCCGAGGCGAACACCGGGGAGCTGTTTTTT. The encoded protein is CASTSSGRAEANTGELFF.

In this sample, this clonotype turned up a few times. V usage is TRBV4-1 and J usage is TRBJ2-5, with 11 bases identical to TRBD2. V lost 6 bases, J lost 2 bases, and 5 bases stayed unmatched. The CDR3 extends over 15 amino acids. Germline V lookup: CDR1 MGHRA, CDR2 YSYEKL. Written as DNA, the CDR3 is TGCGCCAGCAGAATTAGCGGGAGGGGGCAAGAGACCCAGTACTTC. Amino acid sequence: CASRISGRGQETQYF.

V is TRBV4-1 and J is TRBJ1-1; TRBD1 agrees at 7 bases. CDR3 length equals 16 residues. V gave up 0 bases and J gave up 6 bases; unmatched junction bases: 10. In germline, CDR1 is MGHRA, CDR2 YSYEKL. The CDR3 DNA follows: TGCGCCAGCAGCCAAGAACCGGACAGGTTGGCCGCTGAAGCTTTCTTT. Amino acid sequence: CASSQEPDRLAAEAFF.

This clonotype showed up many times. The chain links TRBV20-1 to TRBJ2-7; TRBD1 matches at 7 bases. The CDR3 runs to 14 residues. Germline lookup yields CDR1 DFQATT and CDR2 SNEGSKA (reference sequence). V shed 6 bases and J 3 bases; nucleotides not matched to a gene: 11. This CDR3 is CSARPGQLSYEQYF. CDR3 sequence (DNA): TGCAGTGCGCGGCCGGGACAGCTAAGCTACGAGCAGTACTTC.

This clonotype was seen only a few times. The rearrangement joins TRBV9 to TRBJ2-2; no clear D gene. The CDR3 consists of 16 residues. The germline V and J ends were trimmed by 0 bases and 5 bases, with 14 bases remaining between them. Looked up from germline, CDR1 is SGDLS and CDR2 is YYNGEE. As DNA, the CDR3 is TGTGCCAGCAGCGTAGGCGGCGCGGTCGGAACCGGGGAGCTGTTTTTT. This gives the protein CASSVGGAVGTGELFF. The entire variable domain, with the rest obtained from reference TRBV9 and TRBJ2-2, is as follows: DSGVTQTPKHLITATGQRVTLRCSPRSGDLSVYWYQQSLDQGLQFLIQYYNGEERAKGNILERFSAQQFPDLHSELNLSSLELGDSALYFCASSVGGAVGTGELFFGEGSRLTVL.

This clonotype was counted between two and nine times. This sequence joins TRBV6-2 or TRBV6-3 and TRBJ1-1; D not certain. CDR1 and CDR2 (germline): MNHEY, SVGEGT. This CDR3 region has 12 residues. Deletions cut 4 bases from V and 2 bases from J, with 5 bases between. The CDR3 loop reads CASSFLNTEAFF. DNA of the CDR3: TGTGCCAGCAGTTTCCTCAACACTGAAGCTTTCTTT.

This clonotype was detected many times. The rearrangement joins TRBV7-9 to TRBJ1-5; no reliable D call. The CDR3 extends over 12 amino acids. V lost 5 bases, J lost 6 bases, and 8 bases lay in between. Germline assignment: CDR1 SEHNR and CDR2 FQNEAQ (reference sequence). In nucleotides, the CDR3 is TGTGCCAGCAGCCCAGGCGGTCAGCCCCAGCATTTT. This gives the protein CASSPGGQPQHF.

In its sample, this clonotype was seen a few times. The chain links TRBV6-2 or TRBV6-3 to TRBJ1-2; perhaps TRBD1 as D (6 bases). Trimming cost V 8 bases and J 2 bases, with 12 bases left between them. CDR1 and CDR2 (germline): MNHEY, SVGEGT. This CDR3 region has 13 residues. CDR3 DNA sequence: TGTGCCAGCGTCGAGGACAGCAACTATGGCTACACCTTC. Translated: CASVEDSNYGYTF.

This clonotype was observed at least ten times. The rearrangement joins TRBV10-3 to TRBJ1-1; perhaps TRBD1 as D (5 bases). The CDR3 length is 13 residues. V dropped 10 bases and J dropped 2 bases, with 14 bases sitting between them. CDR1 and CDR2 (germline): ENHRY, SYGVKD. The CDR3 DNA sequence: TGTGCCACAGAGACAGCACCTAACACTGAAGCTTTCTTT. Its translation: CATETAPNTEAFF.

The chain joins TRBV7-9 to TRBJ1-1, with 9 bases identical to TRBD1. V trimming: 8 bases; J trimming: 3 bases; junction bases outside the gene matches: 7. The CDR3 consists of 14 residues. CDR1 is SEHNR and CDR2 is FQNEAQ in the germline V gene (reference sequence). The CDR3 spells CASAPDRGDTEAFF. The DNA for the CDR3 is TGTGCCAGCGCTCCGGACAGGGGAGACACTGAAGCTTTCTTT.

This clonotype was counted between two and nine times. CDR3 residues: CASSQDAPGREAFF. CDR3 coding DNA: TGCGCCAGCAGCCAAGACGCTCCGGGCCGTGAAGCTTTCTTT. The genes are TRBV4-3 and TRBJ1-1; D remains unclear. V lost 0 bases and J 7 bases, leaving 12 bases between the germline ends. The length of the CDR3 is 14 residues. CDR1 is LGHNA, CDR2 YSLEER, per germline.

This clonotype was detected many times. The gene calls are TRBV12-3 or TRBV12-4 and TRBJ2-5; the D call may be TRBD1 or TRBD2 (6 bases each). CDR3 size: 14 residues. Trimming left V 5 bases short and J 5 bases short, with 15 bases between. The chain's CDR3 is CASSVLGGGETQYF. CDR3 in DNA: TGTGCCAGCAGTGTCCTTGGAGGGGGGGAGACCCAGTACTTC.

The chain is built from TRBV7-9 and TRBJ1-1; 9 bases map to TRBD1. V lost 4 bases and J lost 4; bases outside the gene matches: 4. This CDR3 has 14 amino acids. Germline CDR1 SEHNR, CDR2 FQNEAQ (reference sequence). CDR3 bases: TGTGCCAGCAGCTCGACAGGGGGGATCACTGAAGCTTTCTTT. Its protein product is CASSSTGGITEAFF.

The sample holds a few counts of this clonotype. The V call is TRBV6-2 or TRBV6-3, the J call TRBJ2-1, with a possible D match to TRBD2 (6 bases). V was clipped by 2 bases and J by 9 bases, with 17 bases between them. Per the germline V gene, CDR1 is MNHEY and CDR2 is SVGEGT. This CDR3 spans 15 amino acids. The CDR3 DNA reads TGTGCCAGCAGTTACGGCGGGGAGGCGTCCGCTGAGCAGTTCTTC. This encodes CASSYGGEASAEQFF.

This rearrangement joins TRBV6-2 or TRBV6-3 to TRBJ1-2; D is possibly TRBD1 (5 bases). The germline gives CDR1 MNHEY, CDR2 SVGEGT. Trimming took off 2 bases at V and 5 bases at J, with 15 bases between the two ends. The CDR3 is 15 residues long. The CDR3 region has the DNA TGTGCCAGCAGTTACCATCCGTCGGGGCCGTATGGCTACACCTTC. The encoded protein is CASSYHPSGPYGYTF.

This clonotype came up a few times. V gene TRBV10-3 combines with J gene TRBJ2-7; 13 bases line up with TRBD2. CDR1 ENHRY and CDR2 SYGVKD come from the germline V gene. The CDR3 contains 14 residues. J was trimmed by 7 bases and V by 8 bases; bases with no gene match: 8. In DNA, the CDR3 is TGTGCCATCCCCGGGACTAGCGGGACCGGGGAGCAGTACTTC. Its translation: CAIPGTSGTGEQYF.

This chain uses TRBV14 with TRBJ2-1; D not certain. Trimming shortened V by 1 base and J by 3 bases, and 10 bases separated the two germline ends. This CDR3 contains 15 residues. Germline V lookup: CDR1 SGHDN, CDR2 FVKESK. The CDR3 region has the DNA TGTGCCAGCAGCCAAGGGACGTGGTACTACAATGAGCAGTTCTTC. This codes for CASSQGTWYYNEQFF.

In its sample, this clonotype was seen many times. V gene TRBV28 combines with J gene TRBJ1-1, with no clear D. The CDR3 length is 11 residues. V was clipped by 10 bases and J by 4 bases, with 10 bases between them. Germline V gene data show CDR1 as MDHEN and CDR2 as SYDVKM. CDR3 nucleotide sequence: TGTGCCATTACACGGACCACTGAAGCTTTCTTT. Its translation: CAITRTTEAFF.

J is TRBJ1-5 and V is TRBV6-5, with no clear D. The CDR3 loop spans 13 amino acids. Germline V gives CDR1 MNHEY, CDR2 SVGAGI. V lost 5 bases and J lost 1, with 6 bases in between. The CDR3 coding sequence is TGTGCCAGCAGTCAGCAGAGCAATCAGCCCCAGCATTTT. Translation gives CASSQQSNQPQHF.

The sample holds a few counts of this clonotype. The V gene is TRBV29-1, the J gene TRBJ2-3, with TRBD2 identical over 11 bases. V lost 6 bases and J lost 6; bases outside the gene matches: 5. The CDR3 has 13 amino acids. Germline CDR1 and CDR2: SQVTM and ANQGSEA. The CDR3: CSVTSGSFDTQYF. The CDR3 coding sequence is TGCAGCGTAACTAGCGGGAGCTTCGATACGCAGTATTTT.

This clonotype was detected ten times or more. The gene calls are TRBV29-1 and TRBJ2-6; 10 nucleotides line up with TRBD1. Per germline, CDR1 SQVTM and CDR2 ANQGSEA. V gave up 4 bases and J gave up 2 bases; unmatched junction bases: 5. The CDR3 extends over 16 amino acids. CDR3 bases: TGCAGCGTTGGTGACAGGGGGCCGGCTGGGGCCAACGTCCTGACTTTC. This codes for CSVGDRGPAGANVLTF.